The clone carrying this TCR beta chain was counted a few times. Time point reported: peripheral blood 6 weeks after treatment start. The cohort comprised individuals with locally advanced or metastatic urothelial carcinoma. These data originate in a study of PD-L1 blockade in urothelial cancer. At the level of the study: Median T cell yield from blood was 130,000 to 150,000.

Synthetic TCR analog templates were spiked into all PCRs individually. Sequencing used immunoSEQ multiplex PCR; TCRdb keeps in-frame clones, though not all of them. This table has about 130,000 clones, 86% appearing once. The clonotype comes from a middle-aged man with urothelial cancer. The material was PBMCs, obtained around atezolizumab (anti-PD-L1) treatment.

CDR3 amino acids: CASSPGGGATVRALHF. CDR3 coding DNA: TGTGCCAGCAGCCCCGGTGGGGGGGCTACAGTCCGTGCCCTCCACTTT. The chain links TRBV7-8 to TRBJ1-6; D is perhaps TRBD1 (6 bases). CDR1 SGHVS and CDR2 FQNEAQ come from the germline V gene. V lost 5 bases to trimming and J lost 14 bases, with 25 bases between them. The length of the CDR3 is 16 residues.